These 9 T cell receptor beta chains were sequenced from one sample in a study of cytomegalovirus exposure and HLA in healthy donors. The table came from immunoSEQ multiplex PCR; TCRdb's copy has only in-frame clones and leaves some out. The sample has roughly 79,000 clones; 85% to 95% are singletons. Sequencing was performed on PBMCs. Source of these receptors: a man aged 18 to 30 in good health and CMV-seronegative.

The rearrangement links TRBV7-2 to TRBJ2-7; 8 positions match TRBD2. This CDR3 has 15 residues. The V gene end was trimmed by 3 bases and the J gene end by 0 bases; junction bases not matched to a gene: 4. Germline V gene data show CDR1 as SGHTA and CDR2 as FQGNSA. CDR3 sequence: CASSFPRGGSYEQYF. As DNA, the CDR3 is TGTGCCAGCAGCTTTCCCCGGGGGGGCTCCTACGAGCAGTACTTC.

The CDR3 protein is CASSTGGTEAFF. The DNA for the CDR3 is TGTGCCAGCAGCACGGGGGGAACTGAAGCTTTCTTT. The chain combines TRBV5-6 with TRBJ1-1; D perhaps matches TRBD1 (5 bases). The germline V gene has CDR1 SGHDT and CDR2 YYEEEE. V dropped 4 bases and J dropped 5 bases, with 9 bases sitting between them. This CDR3 has 12 amino acids.

The V gene is TRBV27, the J gene TRBJ2-3; TRBD1 aligns across 8 bases. The CDR3 sequence is 15 residues long. V trimming: 6 bases; J trimming: 5 bases; junction bases outside the gene matches: 10. Germline CDR1 reads MNHEY; CDR2 reads SMNVEV (reference sequence). CDR3 amino acids: CASRGAGGGRDTQYF. DNA for the CDR3: TGTGCCAGCAGGGGGGCAGGGGGCGGTAGAGATACGCAGTATTTT.

J is TRBJ2-1 and V is TRBV15; 8 bases match TRBD2. CDR3 size: 13 residues. The junction had 0 bases not matched to a gene; V was cut back by 2 bases and J by 6 bases. Germline V gene data show CDR1 as LNHNV and CDR2 as YYDKDF (reference sequence). The CDR3 DNA reads as TGTGCCACCAGCAGAACTAGCGGCAATGAGCAGTTCTTC. This translates into CATSRTSGNEQFF.

This clone is deemed medium-sized (0.01 to 0.1%). The V call is TRBV6-1, the J call TRBJ2-3, with 11 bases lining up with TRBD2. Germline loops: CDR1 MNHNS, CDR2 SASEGT. Trimming at V came to 0 bases and at J to 2 bases, leaving 1 base not matched to a gene. The CDR3 covers 16 residues. The CDR3 nucleotides read TGTGCCAGCAGTGAAGCTAGCGGGGGGGCCACAGATACGCAGTATTTT. Encoded protein: CASSEASGGATDTQYF.

The chain employs TRBV15 and TRBJ1-1, with D maybe TRBD1 (6 bases). Trimming pared 0 bases from V and 5 bases from J, leaving 13 bases between. Germline CDR1 is LNHNV and CDR2 is YYDKDF (reference sequence). The CDR3 totals 15 residues. CDR3 DNA sequence: TGTGCCACCAGCAGAGATCGGGGGGGCTCAACTGAAGCTTTCTTT. Translating it yields CATSRDRGGSTEAFF.

The chain joins TRBV10-3 to TRBJ1-1; TRBD1 might be the D (6 bases). V was cut by 8 bases and J by 8 bases, with 18 bases left in between. CDR1 ENHRY and CDR2 SYGVKD come from the germline V gene. The CDR3 runs 13 residues. The CDR3, as DNA: TGTGCCATCCTCCTTGAAATAACAGGGGAAGCTTTCTTT. Amino acids: CAILLEITGEAFF.

The chain recombines TRBV29-1 with TRBJ1-1; D not resolved. Germline values: CDR1 SQVTM, CDR2 ANQGSEA. Between the trimmed V and J ends, which lost 6 bases and 6 bases, there was a span of 17 bases. This CDR3 is built from 13 residues. CDR3 residues: CSVLGVTRPEAFF. The CDR3 coding sequence is TGCAGCGTCCTCGGGGTTACGCGGCCTGAAGCTTTCTTT.

The chain couples TRBV4-2 to TRBJ1-1; D uncertain. Germline CDR1 LGHNA, CDR2 YNFKEQ. The CDR3 is 14 amino acids. Trimming took 0 bases from V and 5 from J, leaving 10 bases between them. CDR3 coding DNA: TGTGCCAGCAGCCAAGACGAGGGAGGGACTGAAGCTTTCTTT. As protein: CASSQDEGGTEAFF.